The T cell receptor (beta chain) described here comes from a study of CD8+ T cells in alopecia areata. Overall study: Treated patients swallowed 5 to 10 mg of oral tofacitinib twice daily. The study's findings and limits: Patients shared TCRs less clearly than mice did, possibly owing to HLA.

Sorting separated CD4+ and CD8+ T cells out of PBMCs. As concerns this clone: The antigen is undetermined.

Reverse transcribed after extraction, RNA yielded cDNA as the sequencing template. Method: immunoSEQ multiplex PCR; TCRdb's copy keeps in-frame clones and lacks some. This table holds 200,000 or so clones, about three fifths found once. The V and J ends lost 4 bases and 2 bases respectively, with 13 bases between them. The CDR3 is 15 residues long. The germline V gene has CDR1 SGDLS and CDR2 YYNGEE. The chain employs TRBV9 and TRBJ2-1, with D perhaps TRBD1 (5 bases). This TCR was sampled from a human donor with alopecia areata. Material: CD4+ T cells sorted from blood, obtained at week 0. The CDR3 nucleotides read TGTGCCAGCAGCCTTAGAGTGGGGCCCTACAATGAGCAGTTCTTC. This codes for CASSLRVGPYNEQFF.